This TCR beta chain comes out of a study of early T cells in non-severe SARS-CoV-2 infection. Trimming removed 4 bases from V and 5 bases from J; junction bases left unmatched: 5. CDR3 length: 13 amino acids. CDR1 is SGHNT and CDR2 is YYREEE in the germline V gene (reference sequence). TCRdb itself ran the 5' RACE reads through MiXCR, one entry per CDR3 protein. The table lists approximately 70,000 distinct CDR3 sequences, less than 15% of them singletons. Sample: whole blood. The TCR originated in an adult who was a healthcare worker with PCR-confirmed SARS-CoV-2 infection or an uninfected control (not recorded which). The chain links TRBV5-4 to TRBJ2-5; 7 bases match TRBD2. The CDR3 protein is CASSPSSGETQYF. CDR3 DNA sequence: TGTGCCAGCAGCCCCAGTAGCGGGGAGACCCAGTACTTC.